This TCR beta chain was sequenced during a study of human T cells and chemical hapten exposure (dated by TCRdb to 2020 to 2022). Regarding the study in general: For sensitization, 2% DPC in acetone was applied to a 2 cm by 2 cm area of upper inner arm skin. Patients additionally received weekly therapeutic DPC doses to the scalp throughout the approximately 25-week study period. About 30 alopecia patients provided blood for TCR sequencing at one to four time points (pre-sensitization, 2, 6 and 24 weeks). Blood was sampled from patients pre-sensitization (week 0) and at 2, 6 and about 24 weeks after DPC sensitization. Libraries were pooled for sequencing, and variation in per-sample TCR yields was attributed mainly to small differences in library volumes within the pool. This study followed changes in the peripheral blood TCR repertoire in vivo during primary and secondary sensitization of alopecia patients to the hapten diphenylcyclopropenone (DPC). Patch testing on the upper back used Finn chambers containing 0.01% DPC, with scoring done after 6 days according to International Contact Dermatitis Research Group standards. The patient cohort, mostly female, included alopecia areata with under or over 50% scalp involvement, alopecia totalis and alopecia universalis.

Trimming takes 0 bases from V and 5 bases from J, and the germline ends sit 11 bases apart. The CDR1 and CDR2 encoded by the germline V gene (reference sequence) are DFQATT and SNEGSKA. The CDR3 holds 13 amino acids from the cysteine to the phenylalanine. Only CDR3 DNA remains: 39 bases, in frame from the first base. Taken with the paper, the label for time point translates to: patch test 1, 2 weeks after DPC sensitization. This specimen's treatment or condition label, per the study, means: therapeutic diphenylcyclopropenone sensitization with weekly scalp DPC. Blood at each patch-test visit was drawn before the patch test was applied. Eligible patients were aged 18 to 70, diagnosed with alopecia, deemed suitable for DPC therapy, and excluded if pregnant. Total RNA was isolated from unfractionated whole blood collected in Tempus Blood RNA tubes. The method behind the library was RACE. The sequencer listed for this sample is NextSeq 500. During library preparation, unique molecular identifiers were attached to individual cDNA molecules so that TCRs could be counted quantitatively and reproducibly. For every blood RNA sample, sequencing covered both the TCR alpha and TCR beta chains. The paper's processing steps were these. The median number of TCRs per sample was approximately 98,000, ranging from roughly 20,000 to 700,000. The Decombinator software suite was used to annotate the V, J and CDR3 of the TCR reads. For the PS versus PT1 abundance plots, all samples were subsampled to the same number of TCRs (28,000). TCRs were defined as expanded if absent before sensitization and observed at least eight times at the 2-week time point. TCRdb's own reprocessing of the public reads used fastp at Q25 and MiXCR and kept productive beta chains. Every distinct CDR3 protein forms one entry, paired with its most common genes and DNA. The V and J calls were not made by the authors but by TCRdb's processing. The sample profile shows more than 65,000 distinct CDR3 sequences; about 31% of them were found once. Of the sample, roughly 10% is held by the ten largest clones.

Points the paper makes about the study in general: Compared with pre-sensitization or healthy control sets, expanded TCRs formed significantly more large CDR3 similarity clusters, which is consistent with antigen-driven responses. DPC sensitization did not change how many TCRs were above 1 in 1000 frequency, and no evidence was found of alterations in global repertoire structure. Alopecia, a presumed autoimmune disease, was present in all patients, so the immune response of the patients might differ from that of healthy individuals. Repeated subsampling changed both the strength of the expansion versus patch-test correlation and the threshold at which that correlation became significant. The number of PT1 expanded TCRs positively correlated with patch test score, significant at thresholds 8, 16 and 32 but not 4.

About this clonotype: Its target antigen remains unknown. Qualities for individual bases were not recorded, and no much larger clone is one base off.

This sequence was found in a man aged 35-49 years with alopecia areata. Some clones in this sample may be carry-over from other donors' samples. The V gene is TRBV20-1 and the J gene is TRBJ2-7; there is no confident call for the D gene. The input for sequencing was whole blood, taken in connection with sensitization to the hapten diphenylcyclopropenone (DPC). DNA sequence: TGCAGTGCTAGAGATTATTCCTTCGACGAGCAGTACTTC. Its product reads: CSARDYSFDEQYF.